Listed below are T cell receptor beta chains from one sample, sequenced in a study of T-cell reconstitution after alpha-beta-depleted transplantation in children. TCRdb analysed the PCR reads with MiXCR anew, one entry per CDR3 protein. The data show about 360,000 distinct CDR3 sequences, with about an eighth seen just once and roughly 4.3% held by the top ten. The material was PBMCs, obtained from the stem cell graft. These receptors were obtained from a human donor who donated a stem cell graft to a child with Fanconi anemia. Both conserved end residues are part of each CDR3. D genes are given only for firm matches.

>TRBV7-9|TRBD2|TRBJ2-1
CASSSYLAGGHNEQFF
>TRBV5-4|-|TRBJ2-1
CASSWDVGEQFF
>TRBV6-4|TRBD1|TRBJ2-2
CASRPIGGTGSVVEGELFF
>TRBV6-5|-|TRBJ2-7
CASSYSGGRYEQYF
>TRBV20-1|-|TRBJ2-3
CSAGGSGGAYTDTQYF
>TRBV6-1|TRBD1|TRBJ1-2
CASSDVMTGDGYTF
>TRBV5-1|TRBD1|TRBJ2-5
CASSASRDRYQETQYF
>TRBV15|TRBD1|TRBJ2-5
CATSRGGQGAGETQYF
>TRBV5-4|-|TRBJ1-1
CASTSGVGTEAFF
>TRBV18|-|TRBJ1-2
CASSSGPTYGYTF
>TRBV12-3/TRBV12-4|TRBD1|TRBJ1-1
CASKPGQDLIEAFF
>TRBV11-1|TRBD1|TRBJ2-3
CASSLEDRGFTTDTQYF
>TRBV27|-|TRBJ2-1
CASSLNWREQFF
>TRBV28|TRBD1|TRBJ1-5
CASSPTQGGRQRAQHF
>TRBV2|-|TRBJ1-5
CASSEALGDNQPQHF
>TRBV5-1|TRBD2|TRBJ2-3
CASSFLGLAGDTQYF
>TRBV7-2|-|TRBJ2-2
CASSLQGTDTGELFF
>TRBV12-3/TRBV12-4|TRBD2|TRBJ2-1
CASSLTSGLNEQFF
>TRBV27|TRBD1|TRBJ2-2
CASSPRGTGNTGELFF
>TRBV6-2/TRBV6-3|-|TRBJ2-5
CASRTSGETQYF
>TRBV29-1|-|TRBJ2-5
CSVVGRRETQYF
>TRBV28|TRBD1|TRBJ2-5
CASSLTGATEETQYF
>TRBV6-5|TRBD2|TRBJ2-1
CASSSSGGSNEQFF
>TRBV20-1|TRBD1|TRBJ1-1
CSARDRRTGGYGTEAFF
>TRBV12-3/TRBV12-4|-|TRBJ1-6
CASSLLYSPLHF
>TRBV7-9|-|TRBJ2-1
CASTRASSYNEQFF
>TRBV12-3/TRBV12-4|-|TRBJ2-7
CASSQGVTNSYEQYF
>TRBV5-1|-|TRBJ2-5
CASRPDMRGTLRRTQYF
>TRBV7-2|TRBD2|TRBJ2-1
CASRPSGGALYNEQFF
>TRBV15|TRBD1|TRBJ1-2
CATSRRQGIYGYTF
>TRBV12-3/TRBV12-4|-|TRBJ1-2
CASRNLGYGYTF
>TRBV20-1|-|TRBJ1-6
CSASWGMDSPLHF
>TRBV27|-|TRBJ2-6
CASSWSGANVLTF
>TRBV28|TRBD1|TRBJ1-1
CASSWGQVTTEAFF
>TRBV6-2/TRBV6-3|TRBD2|TRBJ2-5
CASSLADAYQETQYF
>TRBV6-5|-|TRBJ1-6
CASSYSGRGNSPLHF
>TRBV9|-|TRBJ1-2
CASSVAPDAYGYTF